This TCR beta chain is drawn from a study of T cells in Graves' hyperthyroidism and ophthalmopathy. Points from the study as a whole: The blood repertoire included most of the expanded thyroid clonotypes above 0.001.

Each patient was aged 18 to 65 and had newly diagnosed hyperthyroidism of under 2 months' duration. The CDR3 totals 14 residues. From germline, CDR1 is SGHRS and CDR2 YFSETQ. With 3 bases removed from V and 6 bases from J, the gap between germline ends came to 10 bases. The CDR3 regions of TCR beta were amplified from RNA transcripts. A first-round RT-PCR of the TCR CDR3 used the HTBI primer set. TCRdb re-derived calls from the multiplex PCR reads in MiXCR, one entry per CDR3 protein. The sample has a few hundred thousand distinct CDR3 sequences; over 15% are singletons. This clonotype showed up just a few times. Its target is not known.

The clonotype originates from a woman in her fifties or sixties with Graves' hyperthyroidism. This chain links TRBV5-1 with TRBJ1-6; a weak D match, TRBD1 (6 bases). The sample was blood. For the CDR3, the DNA is TGCGCCAGCAGCTCCGACAGGATTAATTCACCCCTCCACTTT. It translates to CASSSDRINSPLHF. Combining the CDR3 with reference TRBV5-1 and TRBJ1-6 gives the whole variable domain KAGVTQTPRYLIKTRGQQVTLSCSPISGHRSVSWYQQTPGQGLQFLFEYFSETQRNKGNFPGRFSGRQFSNSRSEMNVSTLELGDSALYLCASSSDRINSPLHFGNGTRLTVT.